Shown below are 8 T cell receptor beta chains from a single sample sequenced in a study of T cell responses to AZD1222 COVID-19 vaccine. Assay used: immunoSEQ multiplex PCR; TCRdb lists only in-frame clones, some missing. The data show tens of thousands of clones, with around 87% seen just once and approximately 30% held by the top ten. This sample comprised peripheral blood, obtained on day 0 of AZD1222 vaccination. The receptors come from an adult in good health.

The chain couples TRBV19 to TRBJ1-6; 8 bases are a match to TRBD1. CDR1 is LNHDA, CDR2 SQIVND, per germline (reference sequence). The CDR3 loop spans 16 amino acids. After removal of 5 bases from V and 6 bases from J, the junction contained 9 bases not matched to a gene. The CDR3 DNA follows: TGTGCCAGTAGTGTAGCTTACAGGGGGACTAATTCACCCCTCCACTTT. Protein product: CASSVAYRGTNSPLHF.

In its sample, this clone was seen a few times. V usage is TRBV11-2 and J usage is TRBJ2-1; possibly TRBD2 for D (5 bases). Germline CDR1 and CDR2: SGHAT and FQNNGV. CDR3 length: 14 residues. Trimming shortened V by 2 bases and J by 10 bases, and 15 bases separated the two germline ends. CDR3 bases: TGTGCCAGCAGCTTATTCCTGGAACCGGGGGAGCAGTTCTTC. Translated, it gives CASSLFLEPGEQFF.

This sequence joins TRBV18 and TRBJ2-3; 14 positions agree with TRBD2. Germline V gene data show CDR1 as KGHSH and CDR2 as LQKENI. The trim removed 6 bases at V and 4 bases at J, leaving 6 bases unmatched. The CDR3 covers 16 residues. The CDR3 nucleotides read TGTGCCAGCTCGCCAGGGACTAGCGGGAGTGCAGATACGCAGTATTTT. It is translated as CASSPGTSGSADTQYF.

The chain recombines TRBV6-5 with TRBJ1-1; 8 nucleotides agree with TRBD1. The V gene end was trimmed by 5 bases and the J gene end by 10 bases; junction bases not matched to a gene: 15. The germline V gene has CDR1 MNHEY and CDR2 SVGAGI. There are 15 residues in the CDR3. The CDR3 DNA is TGTGCCAGCAGTAGGCCCGGACAGGGAATTTCGTCAGCTTTCTTT. This codes for CASSRPGQGISSAFF.

The genes are TRBV5-6 and TRBJ2-1, with 13 bases that match TRBD2. Germline CDR1 reads SGHDT; CDR2 reads YYEEEE. The junction had 5 bases not matched to a gene; V was cut back by 2 bases and J by 9 bases. This CDR3 spans 15 amino acids. The CDR3 DNA is TGTGCCAGCAGCTTCGGACTAGCGGGAGAGGCTGAGCAGTTCTTC. It is translated as CASSFGLAGEAEQFF.

This chain connects TRBV11-1 to TRBJ2-7; D perhaps matches TRBD1 (6 bases). Trimming removed 5 bases at V and 3 bases at J, with 17 bases between. CDR3 size: 15 residues. Germline loops: CDR1 SGHAT, CDR2 FQDESV (reference sequence). The DNA of the CDR3 is TGTGCCAGCAGCCCAGGACAGATTAGATTCTACGAGCAGTACTTC. This sequence encodes CASSPGQIRFYEQYF.

The rearrangement uses TRBV7-9 and TRBJ1-1; D remains unclear. The length of the CDR3 is 13 residues. Germline CDR1 SEHNR, CDR2 FQNEAQ (reference sequence). Trimming took 2 bases from V and 11 from J, leaving 15 bases between them. CDR3 bases: TGTGCCAGCAGCTTATCTGAGGGTGTCGAGGCTTTCTTT. Amino acids: CASSLSEGVEAFF.

V gene TRBV9 combines with J gene TRBJ2-7, with 9 positions matching TRBD1. V was pared by 0 bases and J by 2 bases, with 9 bases of the junction left unmatched. This CDR3 has 17 amino acids. Germline V gene sequence: CDR1 SGDLS, CDR2 YYNGEE. DNA of the CDR3: TGTGCCAGCAGCGTAGGGGTGGGGGACAGGGCAGCCTACGAGCAGTACTTC. Translating gives CASSVGVGDRAAYEQYF.